The T cell receptor (beta chain) under discussion was sequenced for a study of PD-L1 blockade in urothelial cancer. Looking at the study overall: Males with bladder-origin urothelial cancer made up about 90% of the roughly 29 patients. When blood samples were assessed, the median T cell count was some 150,000.

Measured with immunoSEQ multiplex PCR; TCRdb has only the in-frame clones, and not every one. The sample consists of fewer than 40,000 clones, more than 80% of them appearing once. The junction had 5 bases not matched to a gene; V was cut back by 0 bases and J by 0 bases. CDR1 is LNHNV and CDR2 is YYDKDF in the germline V gene (reference sequence). This CDR3 comprises 17 residues. The TCR was taken from a man between 65 and 85 years old with urothelial cancer. The chain is built from TRBV15 and TRBJ2-1, with TRBD2 identical over 7 bases. Material: PBMCs, obtained around atezolizumab (anti-PD-L1) treatment. CDR3 amino acids: CATSRDRGGSSYNEQFF. As DNA, the CDR3 is TGTGCCACCAGCAGAGATCGTGGCGGGAGCTCCTACAATGAGCAGTTCTTC. The complete variable domain, with remaining parts taken from reference TRBV15 and TRBJ2-1, reads DAMVIQNPRYQVTQFGKPVTLSCSQTLNHNVMYWYQQKSSQAPKLLFHYYDKDFNNEADTPDNFQSRRPNTSFCFLDIRSPGLGDTAMYLCATSRDRGGSSYNEQFFGPGTRLTVL.